This TCR beta chain is from a study of blood T cell repertoires in COVID-19. V was pared by 6 bases and J by 3 bases, with 2 bases of the junction left unmatched. Germline V gene lookup returns CDR1 SNHLY and CDR2 FYNNEI. CDR3 length: 15 amino acids. Data came from immunoSEQ multiplex PCR; TCRdb stores just in-frame clones and leaves some out. This sample has fewer than 100,000 clones, with about 87% found just once. The sequenced sample was peripheral blood. This chain joins TRBV2 and TRBJ2-3; TRBD2 agrees at 14 bases. The sequence was collected from a human donor with acute or convalescent COVID-19. The donor label of this sample is uncertain. The CDR3 bases are TGTGCCAGCAGGGGACTAGCGGGGGCTACAGATACGCAGTATTTT. This encodes CASRGLAGATDTQYF.